What follows is one TCR beta chain and its context. As yet, its antigen is unknown. The data are from a study of response to subunit inactivated influenza vaccine. MiXCR, run by TCRdb on the RT-PCR reads, gives a single entry per CDR3 protein. The table includes about 480,000 distinct CDR3 sequences, about 25% detected once. Regarding the study as a whole: Authors suggested that a seasonal influenza vaccination recruits few new T cells each time.

The length of the CDR3 is 14 residues. V shed 4 bases and J shed 5 bases, with 14 bases lying between them. The germline V gene has CDR1 ENHRY and CDR2 SYGVKD. The sequence came from a man aged 50-60 years who received an inactivated influenza vaccine. This specimen consisted of CD4+ T cells sorted from PBMCs, obtained 4 to 6 days after vaccination. The chain links TRBV10-3 to TRBJ2-5; weak D call: TRBD2 (5 bases). The CDR3 region has the DNA TGTGCCATCAGTGTGGCTGAGGGCCAGGAGACCCAGTACTTC. This translates into CAISVAEGQETQYF.